This T cell receptor beta chain comes out of a study of CD8 T cells in ankylosing spondylitis. General observations from the study: Both synovial fluid and blood in reactive arthritis had previously been reported to carry some motif variants.

MiXCR, applied by TCRdb to the 5' RACE reads, yields one record per CDR3 protein. The sample lists 200,000 to 300,000 distinct CDR3 sequences, about 10% occurring once. CDR1 is LGHDT, CDR2 YNNKEL, per germline (reference sequence). The ends were cut back, 0 bases at V and 6 bases at J, with 8 bases in the middle. The CDR3 sequence is 13 residues long. This clonotype was seen repeatedly, ten times or more. Its antigen is still unknown. The genes are TRBV3-1 and TRBJ1-2; D not certain. Source material: blood, either unsorted or a sorted T cell fraction (not recorded which). The receptor's source is a male donor with ankylosing spondylitis or in good health (not recorded which). The DNA of the CDR3 is TGTGCCAGCAGCCAAGAGGGAGGTCATGGCTACACCTTC. Its protein is CASSQEGGHGYTF.